This T cell receptor beta chain was captured in a study of blood T cell repertoires in COVID-19 (TCRdb year 2020). Regarding the study in general: The collaborator samples originated in the United States, Italy and Spain and spanned the acute and convalescent phases of COVID-19. The prospective study material was composed of cDNA or gDNA derived from T cells, B-cell-depleted T cells, or PBMCs. The dataset comprised deeply sampled blood TCRbeta repertoires from subjects exposed to, actively infected with, or recovered from COVID-19. The repertoires were made available in a free public database intended to serve as a resource for research on the immune response to SARS-CoV-2. Samples were obtained from the ongoing ImmuneRACE study (first 160 participants) and from over 1,000 subjects provided by 6 global collaborators. Nearly every sample came with metadata listing a de-identified subject ID, COVID-19 status, age in years and sex. Where available, HLA class I and class II types were taken from metadata supplied by the sample provider and were not determined by assay-based typing.

The cysteine opens and the phenylalanine closes a CDR3 of 14 amino acids. The CDR3 DNA has 42 bases and is translated from base 1. V ends up 3 bases short and J 1 base short, with an unmatched junction base count of 3. Reading the germline V gene gives CDR1 SGHTA and CDR2 FQGTGA. TCRbeta CDR3 regions were amplified from genomic DNA using the immunoSEQ Assay, a bias-controlled multiplex PCR. From the authors' description of their analysis: The number of nucleated cells in each sample was estimated by amplification of reference gene primers within the assay. Sequence reads were collapsed and filtered to measure the absolute abundance of every unique TCRbeta CDR3 rearrangement. Productive Simpson clonality was computed per sample as the square root of Simpson's diversity index over productive rearrangements. TCRdb mirrors the immuneACCESS table, restricted to in-frame sequences. Some clones are absent from its copies; in checked studies, under half trace to an unresolved V gene, and the reason for the others is unknown. V and J calls plus clone size are reproduced from that table; the DNA served to infer D and trimming. In all, the sample holds more than 45,000 clones, and around nine tenths of those were seen once. The ten largest clones take up about 6.8% of the sample.

Notes on this clone: Its recognized antigen is unknown. Per-base quality was not reported, and no clone a single base away is much larger than it.

At one collaborating source in Seattle, patients were enrolled during active infection and were followed longitudinally through the course of disease. Collaborating institutions collected whole blood in K2EDTA tubes following their own protocols. For TCRbeta analysis, collaborators shipped samples in one of three forms: frozen whole blood, isolated PBMCs, or DNA extracted from either of those sample types. What the study reported, not specific to this receptor: The quantity of clinical and demographic metadata differed by source and by participant and was supplied without curation.

The TCR comes from a woman in her sixties or seventies with COVID-19, enrolled during active disease. What was sequenced was peripheral blood. The sequence is built from TRBV7-3 and TRBJ2-7; 7 central bases correspond to TRBD2. The CDR3 in this case is CASSLGGFSYEQYF. The nucleotide sequence is given as TGTGCCAGCAGCTTGGGAGGGTTTTCCTACGAGCAGTACTTC.